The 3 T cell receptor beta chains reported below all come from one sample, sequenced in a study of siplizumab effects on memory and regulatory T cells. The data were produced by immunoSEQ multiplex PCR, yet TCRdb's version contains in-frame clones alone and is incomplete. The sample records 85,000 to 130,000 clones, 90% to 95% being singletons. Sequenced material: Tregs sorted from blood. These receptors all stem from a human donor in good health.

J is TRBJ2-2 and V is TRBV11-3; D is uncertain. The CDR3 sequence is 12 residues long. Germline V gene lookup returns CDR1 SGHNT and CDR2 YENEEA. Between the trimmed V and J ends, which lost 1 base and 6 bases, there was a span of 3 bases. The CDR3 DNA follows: TGTGCCAGCAGCTTAGGCCCCGGGGAGCTGTTTTTT. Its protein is CASSLGPGELFF. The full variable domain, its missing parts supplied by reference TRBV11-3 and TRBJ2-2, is EAGVVQSPRYKIIEKKQPVAFWCNPISGHNTLYWYLQNLGQGPELLIRYENEEAVDDSQLPKDRFSAERLKGVDSTLKIQPAELGDSAVYLCASSLGPGELFFGEGSRLTVL.

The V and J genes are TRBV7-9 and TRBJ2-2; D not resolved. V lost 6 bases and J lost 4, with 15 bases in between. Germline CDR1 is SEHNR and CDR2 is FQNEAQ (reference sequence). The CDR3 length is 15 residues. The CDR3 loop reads CASSYILSGTGELFF. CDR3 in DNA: TGTGCCAGCAGTTATATACTATCTGGCACCGGGGAGCTGTTTTTT.

The CDR3 sequence is CASSDGIFSQPQHF. The CDR3 coding sequence is TGTGCCAGCAGTGACGGGATTTTCAGTCAGCCCCAGCATTTT. The rearrangement links TRBV6-1 to TRBJ1-5; D unresolved. This CDR3 has 14 residues. V lost 3 bases and J 6 bases, leaving 12 bases between the germline ends. Germline lookup yields CDR1 MNHNS and CDR2 SASEGT.